Here is one T cell receptor beta chain with its context. The source of the sample is a study of blood T cell repertoires in COVID-19. Study overall: Acute-phase and convalescent COVID-19 samples originated in the United States, Italy and Spain. The analysed material was cDNA or gDNA that came from T cells, B-cell-depleted T cells, or PBMCs.

The V and J ends lost 2 bases and 3 bases respectively, with 7 bases between them. The CDR3 totals 13 residues. Germline values: CDR1 MNHNS, CDR2 SASEGT. Authors' methods: Reference gene primer amplification gave nucleated cell count estimates. Assay: immunoSEQ multiplex PCR; the TCRdb copy retains only in-frame clones and omits some. The V and J calls and the clone size are those of that table, but D and trimming were determined from the DNA. The sample has under 150,000 clones, about 92% seen once. This TCR was recovered from a man aged 50-60 years with active COVID-19. Sequenced input: peripheral blood. The chain is built from TRBV6-1 and TRBJ1-2; D remains unclear. CDR3 DNA: TGTGCCAGCAGTGAAAGAGGGCACTATGGCTACACCTTC. Residues: CASSERGHYGYTF.